This section outlines one TCR beta chain sequence together with its context. The junction departs from the called germline gene at one end, perhaps through a read error. This sample stems from a study of PD-L1 blockade in urothelial cancer. On the study more broadly: It was at 3 weeks (second dose) and 6 weeks after treatment start that blood was analyzed.

Germline-derived CDR1 and CDR2 are GTSNPN and SVGIG (reference sequence). CDR3 length: 13 amino acids. Only in-frame clones appear in the TCRdb table, and some are missing; sequencing was by immunoSEQ multiplex PCR. The sample contains more than 70,000 clones, roughly nine tenths of which appear only once. This chain connects TRBV30 to TRBJ1-1; D gene ambiguous. Sequencing used PBMCs, obtained around atezolizumab (anti-PD-L1) treatment. This receptor was obtained from a man between 60 and 70 years old with urothelial cancer. CDR3 amino acids: CAWNKDSNTEVFF. As DNA, the CDR3 is TGTGCCTGGAACAAGGACTCGAACACTGAAGTTTTCTTT.